The 22 T cell receptor beta chains given below trace back to one sample, sequenced in a study of T-cell reconstitution after alpha-beta-depleted transplantation in children. TCRbeta library preparation incorporated unique molecular identifiers. TCRdb reprocessed the PCR reads via MiXCR and lists one record per CDR3 protein. The profile shows 500,000 to 600,000 distinct CDR3 sequences, over 25% of them singletons. The sample consisted of PBMCs, taken before TCRalphabeta/CD19-depleted stem cell transplant. Every receptor here comes from a boy less than two years old with Wiskott-Aldrich syndrome, due to receive a stem cell transplant.

V and J are TRBV6-1 and TRBJ1-6; the D gene is possibly TRBD1 (6 bases). V lost 6 bases, J lost 11 bases, and 23 bases lay in between. Germline CDR1 is MNHNS and CDR2 is SASEGT. The CDR3 sequence is 16 residues long. The CDR3 protein is CASRPKGGYTIPPLHF. The CDR3 DNA reads as TGTGCCAGCAGACCCAAAGGGGGATACACGATCCCACCCCTCCACTTT.

This clonotype was counted only a few times. V usage is TRBV6-5 and J usage is TRBJ2-7; 10 nucleotides agree with TRBD1. With V trimmed by 0 bases and J by 6 bases, 5 bases remained unmatched. Germline V lookup: CDR1 MNHEY, CDR2 SVGAGI. CDR3 length: 15 residues. CDR3 sequence: CASSYSGQGSPEQYF. CDR3 sequence (DNA): TGTGCCAGCAGTTACTCGGGACAGGGGAGCCCCGAGCAGTACTTC.

The chain uses TRBV6-5 and TRBJ1-2; 10 bases are shared with TRBD1. The V and J ends lost 3 bases and 0 bases, in that order; junction bases with no gene match: 7. The CDR3 sequence is 17 residues long. Germline CDR1 is MNHEY and CDR2 is SVGAGI. CDR3 sequence (DNA): TGTGCCAGCAGTTATGGGACAGGGGCCCGGCCTAACTATGGCTACACCTTC. Its translation is CASSYGTGARPNYGYTF.

The CDR3 loop reads CAISEFPSGEGEKLFF. The DNA of the CDR3 is TGTGCCATCAGTGAGTTCCCCTCAGGGGAGGGAGAAAAACTGTTTTTT. V usage is TRBV10-3 and J usage is TRBJ1-4; tentatively, D is TRBD1 (6 bases). The length of the CDR3 is 16 residues. V was clipped by 1 base and J by 8 bases, with 17 bases between them. Per germline, CDR1 ENHRY and CDR2 SYGVKD.

This chain links TRBV6-5 with TRBJ2-1; no reliable D call. CDR1 and CDR2 (germline): MNHEY, SVGAGI. The CDR3 length is 12 residues. Trimming pared 6 bases from V and 15 bases from J, leaving 18 bases between. CDR3 loop: CASSNPLGYSFF. The CDR3 DNA reads as TGTGCCAGCAGCAACCCGTTAGGCTACTCGTTCTTC.

This clonotype was seen more than once but under ten times. The chain employs TRBV4-1 and TRBJ2-1; 9 nucleotides match TRBD2. The CDR3 loop spans 16 amino acids. Germline CDR1 is MGHRA and CDR2 is YSYEKL. V was clipped by 1 base and J by 4 bases; unmatched bases: 5. CDR3 in amino acids: CASSQALAGYYNEQFF. The CDR3 DNA is TGCGCCAGCAGCCAAGCACTAGCGGGCTATTACAATGAGCAGTTCTTC.

The rearrangement links TRBV27 to TRBJ2-4; 8 nucleotides line up with TRBD2. V shed 6 bases and J 0 bases; nucleotides not matched to a gene: 1. This CDR3 region has 14 residues. CDR1 is MNHEY, CDR2 SMNVEV, per germline (reference sequence). The CDR3 DNA follows: TGTGCCAGCAGCGGGGGGGGAGCCAAAAACATTCAGTACTTC. It yields the protein CASSGGGAKNIQYF.

In this sample, this clonotype turned up a few times. CDR3 DNA: TGTGCCAGCAGCCAACAGGGACTAGCGATAAATGAGCAGTTCTTC. It specifies CASSQQGLAINEQFF. This rearrangement joins TRBV3-1 to TRBJ2-1; 10 positions agree with TRBD2. Per the germline V gene, CDR1 is LGHDT and CDR2 is YNNKEL (reference sequence). Unmatched junction bases numbered 5, after V lost 2 bases and J lost 7 bases. This CDR3 has 15 residues.

This chain connects TRBV5-1 to TRBJ2-7, with D uncertain. Germline V gene lookup returns CDR1 SGHRS and CDR2 YFSETQ. This CDR3 has 14 amino acids. V was clipped by 1 base and J by 3 bases, with 11 bases between them. The chain's CDR3 is CASSLWVGNYEQYF. CDR3 sequence (DNA): TGCGCCAGCAGCTTGTGGGTAGGGAACTACGAGCAGTACTTC.

The chain recombines TRBV10-3 with TRBJ2-7; 9 nucleotides align to TRBD2. Germline V gene lookup returns CDR1 ENHRY and CDR2 SYGVKD. The CDR3 loop spans 13 amino acids. The ends lost 11 bases at V and 3 bases at J; junction bases unmatched: 8. The CDR3 sequence is CAVARREGYEQYF. Written as DNA, the CDR3 is TGTGCCGTCGCTAGGCGGGAGGGCTACGAGCAGTACTTC.

The chain couples TRBV10-3 to TRBJ2-7, with D perhaps matching TRBD1 (5 bases). Trimming cost V 6 bases and J 1 base, with 7 bases left between them. The V gene's germline CDR1 is ENHRY and CDR2 SYGVKD. The CDR3 consists of 12 residues. The CDR3 is CAIRQESYEQYF. CDR3 DNA sequence: TGTGCCATCAGACAGGAATCCTACGAGCAGTACTTC.

This clonotype was seen more than once but under ten times. The chain carries TRBV29-1 and TRBJ2-3; no clear D gene. CDR1 SQVTM and CDR2 ANQGSEA come from the germline V gene. The CDR3 has 11 residues. In DNA, the CDR3 is TGCAGTACATTAGATGGGGATACGCAGTATTTT. Protein sequence: CSTLDGDTQYF.

The genes are TRBV5-6 and TRBJ2-3; the match to TRBD2 covers 8 bases. The J segment lost 0 bases and the V segment lost 2 bases, leaving 5 bases of the junction unmatched. The germline V gene has CDR1 SGHDT and CDR2 YYEEEE. The CDR3 sequence is 16 residues long. CDR3 sequence (DNA): TGTGCCAGCAGCTTTCGTGAGCGGGAGAGCACAGATACGCAGTATTTT. The encoded protein is CASSFRERESTDTQYF.

This clonotype has just one count. This rearrangement joins TRBV4-1 to TRBJ2-7; 7 bases fit TRBD2. V shed 1 base, J shed 3 bases, and the junction held 6 bases outside the gene matches. CDR1 is MGHRA, CDR2 YSYEKL, per germline. CDR3 length: 15 amino acids. The CDR3 region is CASSQVAGVGYEQYF. Here the CDR3 DNA reads TGCGCCAGCAGCCAAGTGGCGGGAGTGGGCTACGAGCAGTACTTC.

In this sample, this clonotype turned up a few times. CDR3 DNA sequence: TGCAGTGCCCAAGAGGGGGTTACCGGGGAGCTGTTTTTT. It translates to CSAQEGVTGELFF. This chain uses TRBV20-1 with TRBJ2-2, with D perhaps TRBD1 (6 bases). Between the trimmed V and J ends, which lost 6 bases and 5 bases, there was a span of 13 bases. The germline CDR1 and CDR2 sequences are DFQATT and SNEGSKA (reference sequence). The CDR3 loop spans 13 amino acids.

The chain joins TRBV7-3 to TRBJ2-3; D is uncertain. The CDR3 has 13 residues. V was trimmed by 5 bases and J by 2 bases, leaving 8 bases between them. Germline V gene sequence: CDR1 SGHTA, CDR2 FQGTGA. CDR3 region: CASSLIYTDTQYF. The CDR3 DNA follows: TGTGCCAGCAGCCTAATCTACACAGATACGCAGTATTTT.

This clonotype was observed a single time. This chain joins TRBV20-1 and TRBJ2-1; 7 nucleotides align to TRBD2. CDR3 length equals 14 residues. Germline CDR1 and CDR2: DFQATT and SNEGSKA (reference sequence). V trimming: 8 bases; J trimming: 6 bases; junction bases outside the gene matches: 13. DNA of the CDR3: TGCAGTCCATTAGCGGGTGGGCTCGGCAATGAGCAGTTCTTC. Amino acids: CSPLAGGLGNEQFF.

The chain joins TRBV9 to TRBJ2-7; TRBD2 aligns across 11 bases. The CDR3 runs to 16 residues. V was pared by 0 bases and J by 3 bases, with 5 bases of the junction left unmatched. The germline CDR1 and CDR2 sequences are SGDLS and YYNGEE. CDR3 sequence: CASSVGDLAGGYEQYF. The DNA of the CDR3 is TGTGCCAGCAGCGTAGGTGATCTAGCGGGGGGCTACGAGCAGTACTTC.

The chain uses TRBV12-3 or TRBV12-4 and TRBJ2-1; no definite D call. Trimming removed 3 bases at V and 12 bases at J, with 12 bases between. There are 12 residues in the CDR3. CDR3: CASSFLSDVQFF. The CDR3 DNA is TGTGCCAGCAGTTTTTTATCTGACGTGCAGTTCTTC.

This clonotype was seen a handful of times. The V gene is TRBV28, the J gene TRBJ2-1; 15 bases are a match to TRBD2. This CDR3 has 16 residues. Trimming removed 2 bases from V and 9 bases from J; junction bases left unmatched: 5. Germline V CDR1 and CDR2: MDHEN, SYDVKM. CDR3 protein: CASSLGLAGGPSEQFF. In nucleotides, the CDR3 is TGTGCCAGCAGTTTAGGACTAGCGGGAGGGCCAAGTGAGCAGTTCTTC.

The sample holds a few counts of this clonotype. This rearrangement joins TRBV28 to TRBJ2-2; a weak D match, TRBD2 (5 bases). The V end lost 5 bases, the J end lost 4 bases, and 14 bases lay between the germline ends. The germline V gene has CDR1 MDHEN and CDR2 SYDVKM. This CDR3 has 15 residues. CDR3 sequence: CASSPIGVGTGELFF. The CDR3 DNA follows: TGTGCCAGCAGTCCCATCGGGGTTGGCACCGGGGAGCTGTTTTTT.

The rearrangement links TRBV28 to TRBJ1-5; D is perhaps TRBD1 (5 bases). CDR3 length equals 18 residues. Germline CDR1 reads MDHEN; CDR2 reads SYDVKM. With 5 bases removed from V and 6 bases from J, the gap between germline ends came to 26 bases. The CDR3 sequence: CASSLRAGGVGGGQPQHF. For the CDR3, the DNA is TGTGCCAGCAGTCTAAGAGCGGGGGGAGTAGGAGGCGGTCAGCCCCAGCATTTT.